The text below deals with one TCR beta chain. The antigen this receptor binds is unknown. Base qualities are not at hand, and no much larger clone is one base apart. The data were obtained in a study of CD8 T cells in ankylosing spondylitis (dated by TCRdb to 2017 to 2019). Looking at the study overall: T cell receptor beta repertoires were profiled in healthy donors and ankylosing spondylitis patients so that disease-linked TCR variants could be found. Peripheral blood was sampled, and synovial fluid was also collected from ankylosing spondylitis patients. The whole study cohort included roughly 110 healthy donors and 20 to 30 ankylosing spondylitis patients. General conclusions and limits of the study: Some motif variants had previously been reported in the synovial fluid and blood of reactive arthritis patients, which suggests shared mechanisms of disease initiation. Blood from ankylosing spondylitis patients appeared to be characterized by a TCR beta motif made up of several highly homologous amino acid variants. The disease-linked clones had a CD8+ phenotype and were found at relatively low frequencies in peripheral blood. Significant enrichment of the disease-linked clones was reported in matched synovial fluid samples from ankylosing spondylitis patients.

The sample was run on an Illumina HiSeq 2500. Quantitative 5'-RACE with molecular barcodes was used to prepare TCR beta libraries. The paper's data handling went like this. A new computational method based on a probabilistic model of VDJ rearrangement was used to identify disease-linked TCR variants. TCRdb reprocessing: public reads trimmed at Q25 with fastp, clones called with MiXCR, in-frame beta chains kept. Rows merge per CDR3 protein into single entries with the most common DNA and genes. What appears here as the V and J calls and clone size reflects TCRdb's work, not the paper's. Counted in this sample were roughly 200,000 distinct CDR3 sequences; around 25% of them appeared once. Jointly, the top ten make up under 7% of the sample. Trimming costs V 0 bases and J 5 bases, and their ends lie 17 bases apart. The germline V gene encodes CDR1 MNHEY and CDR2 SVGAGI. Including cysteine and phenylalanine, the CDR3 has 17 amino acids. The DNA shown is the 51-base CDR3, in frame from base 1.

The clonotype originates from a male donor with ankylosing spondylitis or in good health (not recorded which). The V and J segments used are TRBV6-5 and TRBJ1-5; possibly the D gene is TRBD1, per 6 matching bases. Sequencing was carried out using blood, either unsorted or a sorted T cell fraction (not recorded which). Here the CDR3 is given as CASSYSGQEQGDQPQHF. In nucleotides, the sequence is TGTGCCAGCAGTTACTCGGGGCAAGAACAGGGTGATCAGCCCCAGCATTTT.